This TCR beta chain was documented in a study of blood T cell repertoires in COVID-19. Across the study: COVID-19 samples from acute and convalescent phases originated in the United States, Italy and Spain. PBMCs, B-cell-depleted T cells, or T cells were the source of the cDNA or gDNA that made up the material.

Here immunoSEQ multiplex PCR was the method, and the copy in TCRdb shows in-frame clones only, minus some. This sample has fewer than 450,000 clones, with roughly 90% found just once. The CDR3 consists of 18 residues. The germline CDR1 and CDR2 sequences are LGHDT and YNNKEL (reference sequence). V lost 4 bases and J lost 10; bases outside the gene matches: 14. Those enrolled in Seattle joined during active infection and were followed longitudinally afterward. The sample consisted of peripheral blood. This TCR was sampled from a woman aged 70-85 years with COVID-19, enrolled during active disease. The chain links TRBV3-1 (or the pseudogene TRBV3-2) to TRBJ2-1, with 15 positions matching TRBD2. The CDR3, as DNA: TGTGCCAGCAGCCGGGTAACGAGGACTAGCGGGGGGGCCCGGGAGCAGTTCTTC. Its translation is CASSRVTRTSGGAREQFF.